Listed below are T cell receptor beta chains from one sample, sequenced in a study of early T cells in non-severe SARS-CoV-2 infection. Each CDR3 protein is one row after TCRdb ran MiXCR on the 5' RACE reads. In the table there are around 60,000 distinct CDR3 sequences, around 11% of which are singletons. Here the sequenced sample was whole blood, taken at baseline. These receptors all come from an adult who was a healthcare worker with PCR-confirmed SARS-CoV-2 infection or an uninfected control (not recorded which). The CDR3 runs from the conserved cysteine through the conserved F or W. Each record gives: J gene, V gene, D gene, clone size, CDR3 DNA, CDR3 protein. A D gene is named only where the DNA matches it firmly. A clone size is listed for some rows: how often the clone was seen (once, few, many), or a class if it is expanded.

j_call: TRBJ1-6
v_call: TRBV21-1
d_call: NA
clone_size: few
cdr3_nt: TGTGCCAGCAGCAAAGAGAGGAGTTCACCCCTCCACTTT
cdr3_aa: CASSKERSSPLHF

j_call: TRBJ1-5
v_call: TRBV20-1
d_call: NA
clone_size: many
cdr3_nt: TGCAGTGCTATGATTACTAGCAATCAGCCCCAGCATTTT
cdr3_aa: CSAMITSNQPQHF

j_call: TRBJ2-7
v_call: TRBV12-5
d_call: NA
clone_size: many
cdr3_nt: TGTGCTAGTGGTTTGGTCGGGTATTTCTACGAGCAGTACTTC
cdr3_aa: CASGLVGYFYEQYF

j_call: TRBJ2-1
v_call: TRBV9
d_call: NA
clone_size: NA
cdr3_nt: TGTGCCAGCAGCGTTGGGTGGGCGGACAATGAGCAGTTCTTC
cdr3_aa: CASSVGWADNEQFF

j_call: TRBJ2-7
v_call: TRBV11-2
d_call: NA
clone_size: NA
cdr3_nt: TGTGCCAGCAGCTTAGTGCCGGGTAGCCGGGGCAACGAGCAGTACTTC
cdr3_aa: CASSLVPGSRGNEQYF

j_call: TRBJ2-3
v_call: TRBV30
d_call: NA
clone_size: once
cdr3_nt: TGTGCCTGGACCCGAGCAGGGGATGTGACAGATACGCAGTATTTT
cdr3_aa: CAWTRAGDVTDTQYF

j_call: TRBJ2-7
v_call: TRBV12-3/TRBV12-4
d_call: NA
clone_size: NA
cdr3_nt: TGTGCCAGCACCCAGGCTAGCTGGGGTGGTTACGAGCAGTACTTC
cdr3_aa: CASTQASWGGYEQYF

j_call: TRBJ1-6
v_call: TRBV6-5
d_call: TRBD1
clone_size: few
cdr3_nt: TGTGCCAGCAGTGTCACTACAGGGGGGACTCATTCACCCCTCCACTTT
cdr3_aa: CASSVTTGGTHSPLHF

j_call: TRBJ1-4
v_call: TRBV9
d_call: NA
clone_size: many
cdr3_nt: TGTGCCAGCAGCCGAGGGGGGGAAAAACTGTTTTTT
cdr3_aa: CASSRGGEKLFF

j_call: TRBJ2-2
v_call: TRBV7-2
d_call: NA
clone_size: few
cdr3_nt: TGTGCCAGCAGCTTAGGCAGTGTACGCCAGAACACCGGGGAGCTGTTTTTT
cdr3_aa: CASSLGSVRQNTGELFF

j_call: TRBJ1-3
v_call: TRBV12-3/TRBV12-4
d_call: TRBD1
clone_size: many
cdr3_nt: TGTGCCAGCAGTCCGGACAGGGTGAGAAACACCATATATTTT
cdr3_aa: CASSPDRVRNTIYF

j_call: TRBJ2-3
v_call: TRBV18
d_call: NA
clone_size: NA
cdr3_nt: TGTGCCAGCTCACAAACGACAGTCACAGATACGCAGTATTTT
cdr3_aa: CASSQTTVTDTQYF

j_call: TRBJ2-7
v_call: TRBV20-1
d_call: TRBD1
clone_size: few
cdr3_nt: TGCAGTGCGGGGACAGGGACTTCCTACGAGCAGTACTTC
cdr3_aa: CSAGTGTSYEQYF

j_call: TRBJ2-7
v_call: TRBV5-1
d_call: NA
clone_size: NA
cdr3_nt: TGCGCCAGCAGCTTGATGGCTCAGCCCTTCTCCTACGAGCAGTACTTC
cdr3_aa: CASSLMAQPFSYEQYF

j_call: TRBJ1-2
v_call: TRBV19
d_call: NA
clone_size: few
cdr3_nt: TGTGCCAGTAGTCGTACAAACCATGGCTACACCTTC
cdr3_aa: CASSRTNHGYTF

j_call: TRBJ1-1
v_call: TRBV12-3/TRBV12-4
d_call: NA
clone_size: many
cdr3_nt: TGTGCCAGCACCCAAACGGTGAACACTGAAGCTTTCTTT
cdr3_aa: CASTQTVNTEAFF

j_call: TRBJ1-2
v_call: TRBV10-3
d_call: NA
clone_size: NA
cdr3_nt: TGTGCCATCAGTGAAGGAGGGGCCGGTCCGGGCTACACCTTC
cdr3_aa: CAISEGGAGPGYTF

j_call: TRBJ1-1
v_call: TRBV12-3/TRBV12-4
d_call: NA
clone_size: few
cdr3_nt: TGTGCCAGCAGCCGGCAGAACACTGAAGCTTTCTTT
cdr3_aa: CASSRQNTEAFF

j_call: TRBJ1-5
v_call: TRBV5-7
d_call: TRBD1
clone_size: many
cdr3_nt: TGTGCCAGCAGCGGACAGGTGGGCAATCAGCCCCAGCATTTT
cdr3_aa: CASSGQVGNQPQHF

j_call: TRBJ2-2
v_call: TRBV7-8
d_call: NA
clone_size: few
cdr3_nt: TGTGCCAGCAGCTTAGCCCCTCTTTGGACCGGGGAGCTGTTTTTT
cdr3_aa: CASSLAPLWTGELFF

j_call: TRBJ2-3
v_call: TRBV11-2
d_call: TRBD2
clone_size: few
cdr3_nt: TGTGCCAGCAGCCTCCTAGCGGGGGCCTCGCTAGATACGCAGTATTTT
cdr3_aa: CASSLLAGASLDTQYF

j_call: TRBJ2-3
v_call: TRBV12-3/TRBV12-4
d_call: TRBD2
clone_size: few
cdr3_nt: TGTGCCAGCAGTTTAGGTCGTGGGGGGGGCACAGATACGCAGTATTTT
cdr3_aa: CASSLGRGGGTDTQYF

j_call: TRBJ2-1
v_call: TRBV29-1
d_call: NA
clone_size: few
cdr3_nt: TGCAGCGTTGAGGGGGGACATCTCTACAATGAGGAACAGTTCTTC
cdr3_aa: CSVEGGHLYNEEQFF

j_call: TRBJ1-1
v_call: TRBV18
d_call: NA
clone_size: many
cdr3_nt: TGTGCCAGCTCGAGGGACACTGAAGCTTTCTTT
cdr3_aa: CASSRDTEAFF

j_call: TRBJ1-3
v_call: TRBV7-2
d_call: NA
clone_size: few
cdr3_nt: TGTGCCAGCAGCTTGAGTCGGACAGACTCTGGAAACACCATATATTTT
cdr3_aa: CASSLSRTDSGNTIYF

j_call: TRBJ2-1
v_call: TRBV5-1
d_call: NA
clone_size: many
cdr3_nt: TGCGCCAGCAGCTTCTCACCCTACAATGAGCAGTTCTTC
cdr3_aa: CASSFSPYNEQFF

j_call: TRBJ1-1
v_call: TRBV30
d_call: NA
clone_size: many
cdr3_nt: TGTGCCCGAGGAGTAGCGGCACTCCCTAACACTGAAGCTTTCTTT
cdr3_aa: CARGVAALPNTEAFF

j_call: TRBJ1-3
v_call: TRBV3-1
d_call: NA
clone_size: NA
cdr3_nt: TGTGCCAGCAGCCTAGGGATATCTACAAACACCATATATTTT
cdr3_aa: CASSLGISTNTIYF

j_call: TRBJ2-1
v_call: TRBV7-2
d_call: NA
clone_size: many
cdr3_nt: TGTGCCAGCAGCCGTGACCGCAACTACTATTACAATGAGCAGTTCTTC
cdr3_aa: CASSRDRNYYYNEQFF

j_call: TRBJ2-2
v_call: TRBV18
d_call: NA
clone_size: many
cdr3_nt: TGTGCCAGCTCACCCCTCCCAAGGAGCACCGGGGAGCTGTTTTTT
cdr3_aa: CASSPLPRSTGELFF

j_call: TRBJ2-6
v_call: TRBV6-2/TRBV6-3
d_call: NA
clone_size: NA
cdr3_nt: TGTGCCAGCAGCCACGTTGATTCTGGGGCCAACGTCCTGACTTTC
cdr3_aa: CASSHVDSGANVLTF

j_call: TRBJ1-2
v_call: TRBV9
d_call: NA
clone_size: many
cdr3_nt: TGTGCCAGCAGCGTAGGGGGGGTCCCCTATGGCTACACCTTC
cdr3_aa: CASSVGGVPYGYTF

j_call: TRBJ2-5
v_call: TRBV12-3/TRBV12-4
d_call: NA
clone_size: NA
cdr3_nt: TGTGCCAGCAGTTTAGATAGACTGCCGACCCAGTACTTC
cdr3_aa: CASSLDRLPTQYF

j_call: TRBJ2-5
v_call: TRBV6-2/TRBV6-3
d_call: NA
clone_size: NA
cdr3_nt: TGTGCCAGCAGTTCCCTCCCCCCCGAAGAGACCCAGTACTTC
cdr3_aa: CASSSLPPEETQYF

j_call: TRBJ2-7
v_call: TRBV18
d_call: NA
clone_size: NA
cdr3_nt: TGTGCCAGCTCACCATCCGGGGGCGAGCAGTACTTC
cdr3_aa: CASSPSGGEQYF

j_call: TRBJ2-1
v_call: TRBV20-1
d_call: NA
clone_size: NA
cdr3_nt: TGCAGTGCTGGGAGAGAGAATGAGCAGTTCTTC
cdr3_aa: CSAGRENEQFF

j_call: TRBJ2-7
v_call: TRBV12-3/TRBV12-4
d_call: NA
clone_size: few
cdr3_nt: TGTGCCAGCACCCCGACAGGTTCTTTCTACGAGCAGTACTTC
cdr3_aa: CASTPTGSFYEQYF

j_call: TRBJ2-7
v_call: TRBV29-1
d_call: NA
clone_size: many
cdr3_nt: TGCAGCGTTGCTACAGGGAATGGAAACGAGCAGTACTTC
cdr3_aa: CSVATGNGNEQYF

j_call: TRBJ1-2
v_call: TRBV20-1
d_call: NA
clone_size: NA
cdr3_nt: TGCAGTGCGGAAATGGGGGGCGCTGACTATGGCTACACCTTC
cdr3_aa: CSAEMGGADYGYTF

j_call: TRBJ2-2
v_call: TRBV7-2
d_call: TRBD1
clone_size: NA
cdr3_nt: TGTGCCAGCAGGGGGAGGGACAGGGTGACCGGGGAGCTGTTTTTT
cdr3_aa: CASRGRDRVTGELFF

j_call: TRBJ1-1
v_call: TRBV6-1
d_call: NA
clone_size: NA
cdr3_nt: TGTGCCAGCAGTGAACGGGGATACACTGAAGCTTTCTTT
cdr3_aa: CASSERGYTEAFF

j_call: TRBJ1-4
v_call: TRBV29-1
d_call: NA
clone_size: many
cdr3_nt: TGCAGCGCCCAGGACAGCCTTGCAACTAATGAAAAACTGTTTTTT
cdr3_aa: CSAQDSLATNEKLFF

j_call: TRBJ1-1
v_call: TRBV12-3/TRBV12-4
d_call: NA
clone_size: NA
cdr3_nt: TGTGCCAGCAGTTTTCTTGGCTTCACGGGGAACACTGAAGCTTTCTTT
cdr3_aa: CASSFLGFTGNTEAFF